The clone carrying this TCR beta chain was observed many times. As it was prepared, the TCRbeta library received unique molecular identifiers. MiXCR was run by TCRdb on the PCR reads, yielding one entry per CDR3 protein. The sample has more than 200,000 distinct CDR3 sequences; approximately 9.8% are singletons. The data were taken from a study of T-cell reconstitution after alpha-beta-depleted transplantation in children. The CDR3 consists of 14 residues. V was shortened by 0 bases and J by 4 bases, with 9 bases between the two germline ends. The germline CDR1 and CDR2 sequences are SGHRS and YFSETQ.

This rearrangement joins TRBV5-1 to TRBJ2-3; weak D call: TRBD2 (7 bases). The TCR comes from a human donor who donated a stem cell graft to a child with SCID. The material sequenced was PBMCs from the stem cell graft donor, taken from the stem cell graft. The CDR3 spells CASSLARGPDTQYF. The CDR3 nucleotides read TGCGCCAGCAGCTTGGCGCGGGGGCCAGATACGCAGTATTTT.